This T cell receptor (beta chain) was sequenced in a study of spatial heterogeneity in lung cancer. Study overall: More than eight raw reads, on average, carried each unique TCR and UMI combination.

In the library, each TCR cDNA molecule bore its own unique molecular identifier. TCRdb called the 5' RACE reads again in MiXCR, with one record for every CDR3 protein. The table shows some 11,000 distinct CDR3 sequences, with 6.3% occurring only once. Noted time point: sample taken at primary tumor resection. Donation came from 70 or so patients with untreated early-stage non-small cell lung cancer. Tumor, nontumor lung or frozen PBMC supplied whole RNA that was sequenced unsorted. In this sample, this clonotype is medium-sized. Germline values: CDR1 LGHNA, CDR2 YSLEER. The CDR3 totals 14 residues. V was clipped by 1 base and J by 7 bases, with 13 bases between them.

The receptor was isolated from a male donor with early-stage non-small cell lung cancer. The chain uses TRBV4-3 and TRBJ1-2; tentatively, D is TRBD1 (5 bases). The material was PBMCs, obtained at surgery. The CDR3 coding sequence is TGCGCCAGCAGCCAAGCTGCGGGGCAGGGTGGCTACACCTTC. This codes for CASSQAAGQGGYTF.